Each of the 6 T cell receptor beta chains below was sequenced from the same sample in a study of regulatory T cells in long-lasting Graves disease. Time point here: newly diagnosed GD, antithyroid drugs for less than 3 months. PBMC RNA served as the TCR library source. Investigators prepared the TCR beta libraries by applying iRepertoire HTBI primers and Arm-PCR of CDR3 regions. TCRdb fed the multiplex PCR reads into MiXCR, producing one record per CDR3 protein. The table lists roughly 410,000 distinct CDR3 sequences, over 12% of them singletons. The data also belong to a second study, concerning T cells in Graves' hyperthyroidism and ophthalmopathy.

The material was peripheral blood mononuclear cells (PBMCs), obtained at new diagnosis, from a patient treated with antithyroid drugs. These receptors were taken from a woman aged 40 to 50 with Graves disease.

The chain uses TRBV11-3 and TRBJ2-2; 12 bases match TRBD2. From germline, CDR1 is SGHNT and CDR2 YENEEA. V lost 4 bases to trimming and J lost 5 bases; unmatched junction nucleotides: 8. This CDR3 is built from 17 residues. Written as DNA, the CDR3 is TGTGCCAGCAGCTCCTCTAGCGGGAGGGCCGGGACCGGGGAGCTGTTTTTT. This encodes CASSSSSGRAGTGELFF.

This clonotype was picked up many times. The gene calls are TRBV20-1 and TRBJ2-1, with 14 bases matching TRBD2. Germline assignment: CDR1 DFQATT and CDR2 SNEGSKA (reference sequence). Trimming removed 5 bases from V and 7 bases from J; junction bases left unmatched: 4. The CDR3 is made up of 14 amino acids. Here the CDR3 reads CSAGTSGSGNEQFF. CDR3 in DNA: TGCAGTGCTGGGACTAGCGGGAGTGGGAATGAGCAGTTCTTC.

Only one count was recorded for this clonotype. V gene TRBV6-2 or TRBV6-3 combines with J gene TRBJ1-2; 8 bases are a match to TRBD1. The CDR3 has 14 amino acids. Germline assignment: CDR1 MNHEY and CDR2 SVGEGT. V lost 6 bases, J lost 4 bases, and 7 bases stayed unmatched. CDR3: CASRFQGASYGYTF. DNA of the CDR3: TGTGCCAGCAGATTTCAGGGGGCTAGCTATGGCTACACCTTC.

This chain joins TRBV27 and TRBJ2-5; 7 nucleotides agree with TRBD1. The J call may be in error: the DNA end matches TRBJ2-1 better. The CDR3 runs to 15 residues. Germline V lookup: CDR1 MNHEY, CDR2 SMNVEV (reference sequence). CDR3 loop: CASSLEQGLMVEQFF. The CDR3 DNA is TGTGCCAGCAGTTTAGAACAGGGGCTTATGGTTGAGCAGTTCTTC.

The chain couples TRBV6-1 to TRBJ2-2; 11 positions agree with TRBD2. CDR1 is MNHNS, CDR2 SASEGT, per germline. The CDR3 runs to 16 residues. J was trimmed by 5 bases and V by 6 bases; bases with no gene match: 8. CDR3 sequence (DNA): TGTGCCAGCAGCTTAACTAGCGGGAGATCGACCGGGGAGCTGTTTTTT. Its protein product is CASSLTSGRSTGELFF.

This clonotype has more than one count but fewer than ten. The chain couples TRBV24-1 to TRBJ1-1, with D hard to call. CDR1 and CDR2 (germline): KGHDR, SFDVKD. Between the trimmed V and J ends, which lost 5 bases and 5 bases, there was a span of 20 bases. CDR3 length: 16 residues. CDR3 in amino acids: CATSAGGWGGPTEAFF. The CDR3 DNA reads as TGTGCCACCAGTGCCGGTGGATGGGGTGGACCGACTGAAGCTTTCTTT.